Each of the 27 T cell receptor beta chains below was sequenced from the same sample in a study of T cell responses to AZD1222 COVID-19 vaccine. TCRdb's copy holds only in-frame clones and misses some; the assay was immunoSEQ multiplex PCR. The profile shows some 130,000 clones, about 89% of them singletons. Material: peripheral blood, obtained 28 days after the second AZD1222 dose. The receptor set was obtained from an adult who received the AZD1222 COVID-19 vaccine.

This rearrangement joins TRBV7-3 to TRBJ1-2, with D possibly matching TRBD1 (5 bases). V was shortened by 2 bases and J by 2 bases, with 6 bases between the two germline ends. CDR1 and CDR2 (germline): SGHTA, FQGTGA. CDR3 length: 13 amino acids. The CDR3 reads CASSLDSNYGYTF. In DNA form, the CDR3 reads TGTGCCAGCAGCTTAGACAGCAACTATGGCTACACCTTC.

This chain joins TRBV5-4 and TRBJ1-1; maybe TRBD1 (6 bases). The CDR3 has 13 amino acids. From germline, CDR1 is SGHNT and CDR2 YYREEE (reference sequence). The ends were cut back, 1 base at V and 6 bases at J, with 10 bases in the middle. The CDR3 nucleotides are TGTGCCAGCAGCTTGTGGGGGGCCCCTGAAGCTTTCTTT. It is translated as CASSLWGAPEAFF.

The rearrangement links TRBV5-6 to TRBJ1-1, with unresolved D. Trimming stripped 0 bases from V and 1 base from J, with 7 bases between. This CDR3 comprises 14 residues. The V gene's germline CDR1 is SGHDT and CDR2 YYEEEE. In DNA, the CDR3 is TGTGCCAGCAGCTTGGGCTGGGGGAACACTGAAGCTTTCTTT. This encodes CASSLGWGNTEAFF.

The V call is TRBV7-2, the J call TRBJ1-1, with a tentative D call TRBD1 (6 bases). CDR1 is SGHTA and CDR2 is FQGNSA in the germline V gene. Between the trimmed V and J ends, which lost 3 bases and 1 base, there was a span of 12 bases. The CDR3 consists of 15 residues. The CDR3 nucleotides are TGTGCCAGCAGCTTGAGCCGGGACACGAACACTGAAGCTTTCTTT. It specifies CASSLSRDTNTEAFF.

V gene TRBV6-5 combines with J gene TRBJ2-5, with a possible D match to TRBD2 (6 bases). This CDR3 spans 15 amino acids. Trimming pared 1 base from V and 3 bases from J, leaving 12 bases between. Germline CDR1 is MNHEY and CDR2 is SVGAGI. Here the CDR3 DNA reads TGTGCCAGCAGTTACTGGGGACTGAGGAAAGAGACCCAGTACTTC. Its protein product is CASSYWGLRKETQYF.

The chain is built from TRBV30 and TRBJ2-5; D ambiguous. Trimming cost V 0 bases and J 5 bases, with 19 bases left between them. This CDR3 has 16 residues. Germline V CDR1 and CDR2: GTSNPN, SVGIG (reference sequence). The CDR3 DNA follows: TGTGCCTGGAGTGTACTCGGGTTGAATCGCAGGGAGACCCAGTACTTC. Translation gives CAWSVLGLNRRETQYF.

The rearrangement links TRBV7-8 to TRBJ2-2; D gene ambiguous. Germline V CDR1 and CDR2: SGHVS, FQNEAQ. Trimming pared 5 bases from V and 0 bases from J, leaving 16 bases between. The length of the CDR3 is 17 residues. In DNA form, the CDR3 reads TGTGCCAGCAGCGGAGTGGTCCAGGTGACGAACACCGGGGAGCTGTTTTTT. Translating it yields CASSGVVQVTNTGELFF.

V gene TRBV19 combines with J gene TRBJ1-1, with D perhaps TRBD1 (6 bases). The CDR3 sequence is 13 residues long. Germline CDR1 reads LNHDA; CDR2 reads SQIVND (reference sequence). The ends were cut back, 3 bases at V and 9 bases at J, with 14 bases in the middle. Written as DNA, the CDR3 is TGTGCCAGTAGTATGGAAACAGGGAGGCAAGCTTTCTTT. Its protein product is CASSMETGRQAFF.

The V gene is TRBV5-8, the J gene TRBJ1-6, with D unclear. Trimming shortened V by 7 bases and J by 7 bases, and 12 bases separated the two germline ends. The CDR3 extends over 13 amino acids. From germline, CDR1 is SGHTS and CDR2 YDEGEE. DNA of the CDR3: TGTGCCAGCCCCCTCCGACCAAATTCACCCCTCCACTTT. Its translation: CASPLRPNSPLHF.

The chain employs TRBV11-1 and TRBJ1-1; D is perhaps TRBD1 (5 bases). This CDR3 has 14 amino acids. V was clipped by 5 bases and J by 0 bases, with 10 bases between them. Looked up from germline, CDR1 is SGHAT and CDR2 is FQDESV (reference sequence). The CDR3 reads CASSPGTLNTEAFF. DNA of the CDR3: TGTGCCAGCAGCCCCGGGACGTTGAACACTGAAGCTTTCTTT.

V usage is TRBV11-2 and J usage is TRBJ1-4, with D hard to call. V was pared by 5 bases and J by 8 bases, with 15 bases between. CDR3 size: 14 residues. Germline V gene data show CDR1 as SGHAT and CDR2 as FQNNGV. CDR3 DNA: TGTGCCAGCAGCCCCCGCGGCGTAGGCGAAAAACTGTTTTTT. As protein: CASSPRGVGEKLFF. The full variable domain, with the rest looked up from reference TRBV11-2 and TRBJ1-4, is EAGVAQSPRYKIIEKRQSVAFWCNPISGHATLYWYQQILGQGPKLLIQFQNNGVVDDSQLPKDRFSAERLKGVDSTLKIQPAKLEDSAVYLCASSPRGVGEKLFFGSGTQLSVL.

The chain joins TRBV7-2 to TRBJ1-5, with a tentative D call TRBD1 (6 bases). V lost 5 bases and J 7 bases, leaving 12 bases between the germline ends. The CDR3 extends over 13 amino acids. Germline loops: CDR1 SGHTA, CDR2 FQGNSA. CDR3 residues: CASSPGDVQPQHF. The CDR3 DNA follows: TGTGCCAGCAGCCCAGGGGACGTACAGCCCCAGCATTTT.

V and J are TRBV6-2 or TRBV6-3 and TRBJ2-7; 7 bases are shared with TRBD2. V dropped 6 bases and J dropped 3; count of bases not matched to a gene: 8. This CDR3 contains 14 residues. CDR1 is MNHEY, CDR2 SVGEGT, per germline. As DNA, the CDR3 is TGTGCCAGCAGCCCCTGGGAGGGTCTCTACGAGCAGTACTTC. Translating it yields CASSPWEGLYEQYF.

In the case of this clone: The sample carries other DNA sequences with the same CDR3. The chain recombines TRBV7-9 with TRBJ1-3; possibly TRBD1 for D (5 bases). The CDR3 has 15 residues. V shed 0 bases and J shed 0 bases, with 6 bases lying between them. The V gene's germline CDR1 is SEHNR and CDR2 FQNEAQ (reference sequence). The CDR3 sequence is CASSLAGRSGNTIYF. The CDR3 DNA reads TGTGCCAGCAGCTTAGCGGGGCGCTCTGGAAACACCATATATTTT.

The chain has TRBV7-3 and TRBJ1-1, with 9 nucleotides matching TRBD1. Germline lookup yields CDR1 SGHTA and CDR2 FQGTGA. V gave up 4 bases and J gave up 3 bases; unmatched junction bases: 3. The CDR3 is 14 amino acids. The DNA of the CDR3 is TGTGCCAGCAGCTCTACAGGGGGCGACACTGAAGCTTTCTTT. Protein sequence: CASSSTGGDTEAFF.

The genes are TRBV19 and TRBJ1-1; 7 bases are shared with TRBD1. With V trimmed by 0 bases and J by 5 bases, 3 bases remained unmatched. Germline CDR1 and CDR2: LNHDA and SQIVND (reference sequence). The CDR3 length is 14 residues. The CDR3 loop reads CASSIDYRGTEAFF. The CDR3 nucleotides read TGTGCCAGTAGTATAGATTACAGGGGAACTGAAGCTTTCTTT.

This clone showed up just a few times. The chain couples TRBV25-1 to TRBJ1-2; D remains unclear. Trimming removed 0 bases from V and 6 bases from J, with 8 bases in between. From germline, CDR1 is MGHDK and CDR2 SYGVNS. This CDR3 has 13 residues. Here the CDR3 reads CASSEYEIDGYTF. The CDR3 nucleotides read TGTGCCAGCAGTGAATATGAGATCGATGGCTACACCTTC.

The rearrangement uses TRBV9 and TRBJ1-2; 10 bases fit TRBD1. Germline-derived CDR1 and CDR2 are SGDLS and YYNGEE. This CDR3 region has 14 residues. V lost 1 base and J lost 10; bases outside the gene matches: 7. CDR3 in amino acids: CASSVQGQGKPYTF. CDR3 in DNA: TGTGCCAGCAGCGTACAGGGACAGGGGAAGCCCTACACCTTC.

This clone was observed once. The chain employs TRBV7-2 and TRBJ1-2, with D possibly matching TRBD1 (5 bases). Germline V gene data show CDR1 as SGHTA and CDR2 as FQGNSA. Trimming took off 4 bases at V and 8 bases at J, with 17 bases between the two ends. There are 14 residues in the CDR3. The CDR3 DNA follows: TGTGCCAGCAGCTCATCGCGGGGCCTCGGCGGCTACACCTTC. Its translation: CASSSSRGLGGYTF.

This clone has more than one count but fewer than ten. The V and J genes are TRBV30 and TRBJ1-3; D remains ambiguous. Germline V gene sequence: CDR1 GTSNPN, CDR2 SVGIG (reference sequence). V lost 1 base and J lost 6, with 7 bases in between. The CDR3 totals 12 residues. The CDR3 DNA sequence: TGTGCCTGGAGTGGAGCGCTAAACACCATATATTTT. Amino acids: CAWSGALNTIYF.

The chain is built from TRBV30 and TRBJ1-3; no firm D call. The germline gives CDR1 GTSNPN, CDR2 SVGIG (reference sequence). Trimming took 1 base from V and 0 from J, leaving 4 bases between them. This CDR3 is built from 13 residues. The CDR3 sequence: CAWSAFSGNTIYF. The CDR3 nucleotides read TGTGCCTGGAGTGCCTTCTCTGGAAACACCATATATTTT.

The CDR3 here is CAISESGQYEQYF. CDR3 DNA sequence: TGTGCCATCAGTGAGTCGGGACAGTACGAGCAGTACTTC. The J gene is TRBJ2-7, the V gene TRBV10-3; the match to TRBD1 covers 7 bases. CDR3 length: 13 amino acids. CDR1 is ENHRY, CDR2 SYGVKD, per germline. V lost 0 bases, J lost 4 bases, and 0 bases stayed unmatched.

The chain joins TRBV19 to TRBJ1-1; D is unresolved. The CDR3 totals 15 residues. The germline V gene has CDR1 LNHDA and CDR2 SQIVND (reference sequence). V lost 4 bases to trimming and J lost 1 base, with 13 bases between them. This chain's CDR3 is CASSNGERGNTEAFF. The CDR3 DNA follows: TGTGCCAGTAGTAACGGGGAGAGAGGGAACACTGAAGCTTTCTTT.

This clone appeared a single time. The chain is built from TRBV15 and TRBJ1-2, with a weak D call TRBD1 (5 bases). CDR1 is LNHNV and CDR2 is YYDKDF in the germline V gene (reference sequence). This CDR3 has 16 amino acids. V shed 3 bases and J shed 7 bases, with 21 bases lying between them. The CDR3 bases are TGTGCCACCAGCAGGGAAGGGACCCGTCAGAAGGGTGGCTACACCTTC. It encodes CATSREGTRQKGGYTF.

The V and J genes are TRBV10-3 and TRBJ1-6; D is unclear. Germline V lookup: CDR1 ENHRY, CDR2 SYGVKD. CDR3 length equals 14 residues. Trimming shortened V by 6 bases and J by 0 bases, and 6 bases separated the two germline ends. The CDR3 DNA sequence: TGTGCCATCAGGGAGGCCTCCTATAATTCACCCCTCCACTTT. Residues: CAIREASYNSPLHF.

The V gene is TRBV5-5, the J gene TRBJ2-7; D possibly uses TRBD1 or TRBD2 (6 bases each). CDR1 is SGHKS, CDR2 YYEKEE, per germline (reference sequence). Between the trimmed V and J ends, which lost 1 base and 4 bases, there was a span of 12 bases. CDR3 length: 14 residues. CDR3 sequence reads: CASSLLGGRYEQYF. As DNA, the CDR3 is TGTGCCAGCAGCTTGTTAGGGGGGAGATACGAGCAGTACTTC.

V and J are TRBV18 and TRBJ1-1; a weak D match, TRBD1 (5 bases). V was trimmed by 4 bases and J by 3 bases, leaving 9 bases between them. Germline assignment: CDR1 KGHSH and CDR2 LQKENI. This CDR3 is 13 amino acids long. DNA for the CDR3: TGTGCCAGCTCACAGGGCAGGGACACTGAAGCTTTCTTT. Its translation is CASSQGRDTEAFF.